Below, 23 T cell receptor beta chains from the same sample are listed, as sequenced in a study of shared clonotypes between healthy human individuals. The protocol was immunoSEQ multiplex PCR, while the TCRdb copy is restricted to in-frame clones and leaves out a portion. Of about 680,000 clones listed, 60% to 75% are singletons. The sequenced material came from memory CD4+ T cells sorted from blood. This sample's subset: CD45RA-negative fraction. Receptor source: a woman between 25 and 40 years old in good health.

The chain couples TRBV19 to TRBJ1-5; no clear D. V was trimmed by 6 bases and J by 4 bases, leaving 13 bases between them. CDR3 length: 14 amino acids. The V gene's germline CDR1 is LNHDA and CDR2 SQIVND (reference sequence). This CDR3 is CASRKDNFNQPQHF. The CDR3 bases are TGTGCCAGTAGAAAAGACAACTTTAATCAGCCCCAGCATTTT.

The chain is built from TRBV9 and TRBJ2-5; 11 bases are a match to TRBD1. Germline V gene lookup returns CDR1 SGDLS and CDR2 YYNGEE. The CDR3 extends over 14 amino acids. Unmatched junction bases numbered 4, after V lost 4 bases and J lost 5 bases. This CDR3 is CASSTRDRGETQYF. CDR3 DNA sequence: TGTGCCAGCAGCACCCGGGACAGGGGGGAGACCCAGTACTTC. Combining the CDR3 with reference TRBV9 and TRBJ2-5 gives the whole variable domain DSGVTQTPKHLITATGQRVTLRCSPRSGDLSVYWYQQSLDQGLQFLIQYYNGEERAKGNILERFSAQQFPDLHSELNLSSLELGDSALYFCASSTRDRGETQYFGPGTRLLVL.

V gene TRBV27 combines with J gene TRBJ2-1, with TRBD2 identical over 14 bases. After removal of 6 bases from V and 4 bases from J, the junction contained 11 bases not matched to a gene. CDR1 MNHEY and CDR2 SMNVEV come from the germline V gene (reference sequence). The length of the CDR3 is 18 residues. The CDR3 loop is CASRTTSGRALGYNEQFF. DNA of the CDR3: TGTGCCAGCAGAACGACTAGCGGGAGGGCCCTCGGGTACAATGAGCAGTTCTTC.

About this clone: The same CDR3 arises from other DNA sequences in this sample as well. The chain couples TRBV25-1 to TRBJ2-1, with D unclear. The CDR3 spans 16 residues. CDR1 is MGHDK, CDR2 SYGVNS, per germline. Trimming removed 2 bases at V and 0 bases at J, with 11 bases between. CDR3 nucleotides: TGTGCCAGCAGTGAAAGATCCACGAGCTCCTACAATGAGCAGTTCTTC. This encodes CASSERSTSSYNEQFF.

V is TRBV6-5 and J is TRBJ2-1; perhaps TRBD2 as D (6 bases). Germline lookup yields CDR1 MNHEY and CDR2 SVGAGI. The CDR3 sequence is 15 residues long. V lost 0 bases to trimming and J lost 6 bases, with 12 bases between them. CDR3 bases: TGTGCCAGCAGTTACTCGCGGAGGGCGGGCAATGAGCAGTTCTTC. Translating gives CASSYSRRAGNEQFF.

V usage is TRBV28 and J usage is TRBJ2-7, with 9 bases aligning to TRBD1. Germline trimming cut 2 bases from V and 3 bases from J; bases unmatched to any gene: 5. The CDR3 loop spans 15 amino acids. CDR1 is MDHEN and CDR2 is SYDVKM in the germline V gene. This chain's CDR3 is CASSLEGTGIYEQYF. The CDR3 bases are TGTGCCAGCAGTTTAGAAGGGACAGGGATCTACGAGCAGTACTTC.

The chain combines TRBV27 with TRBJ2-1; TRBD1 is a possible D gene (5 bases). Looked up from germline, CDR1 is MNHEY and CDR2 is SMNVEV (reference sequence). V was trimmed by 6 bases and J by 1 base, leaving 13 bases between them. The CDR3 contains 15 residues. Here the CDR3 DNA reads TGTGCCAGCAGACCACCCGACAGTTCCTACAATGAGCAGTTCTTC. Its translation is CASRPPDSSYNEQFF.

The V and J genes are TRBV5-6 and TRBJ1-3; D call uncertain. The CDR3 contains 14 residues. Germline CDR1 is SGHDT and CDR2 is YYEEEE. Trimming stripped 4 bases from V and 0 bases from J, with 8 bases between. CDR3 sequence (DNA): TGTGCCAGCAGCCGACTGCTCTCTGGAAACACCATATATTTT. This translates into CASSRLLSGNTIYF.

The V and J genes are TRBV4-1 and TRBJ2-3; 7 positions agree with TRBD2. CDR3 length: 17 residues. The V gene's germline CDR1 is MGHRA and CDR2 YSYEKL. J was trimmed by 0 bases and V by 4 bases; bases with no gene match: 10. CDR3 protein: CASSPGRGRASTDTQYF. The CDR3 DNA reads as TGCGCCAGCAGCCCTGGCCGGGGGAGGGCTAGCACAGATACGCAGTATTTT.

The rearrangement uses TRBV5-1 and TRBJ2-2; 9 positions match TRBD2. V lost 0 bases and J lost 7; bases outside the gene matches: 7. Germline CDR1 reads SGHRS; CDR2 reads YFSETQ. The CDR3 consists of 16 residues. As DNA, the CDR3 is TGCGCCAGCAGCTTGGATGTTAGCGGGAGTGGCGGGGAGCTGTTTTTT. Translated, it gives CASSLDVSGSGGELFF.

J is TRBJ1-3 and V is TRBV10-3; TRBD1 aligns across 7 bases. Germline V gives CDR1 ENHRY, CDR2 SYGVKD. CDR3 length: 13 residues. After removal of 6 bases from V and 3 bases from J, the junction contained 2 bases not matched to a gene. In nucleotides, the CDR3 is TGTGCCATCAGCGGGACAGATGGAAACACCATATATTTT. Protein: CAISGTDGNTIYF.

The CDR3 DNA is TGTGCCAGCAGCCTGGACAGGAGCTCCTACGAGCAGTACTTC. It codes for CASSLDRSSYEQYF. The chain combines TRBV5-4 with TRBJ2-5; TRBD1 matches 7 bases. The end of the DNA aligns better with TRBJ2-7, so the J call may be wrong. Germline CDR1 SGHNT, CDR2 YYREEE (reference sequence). The CDR3 is 14 residues long.

In DNA form, the CDR3 reads TGTGCCAGCAGTTCGGCCGGGACAGCCTCTGGAAACACCATATATTTT. This codes for CASSSAGTASGNTIYF. The V gene is TRBV28, the J gene TRBJ1-3, with 7 bases that match TRBD1. After removal of 4 bases from V and 0 bases from J, the junction contained 6 bases not matched to a gene. CDR3 size: 16 residues. The germline gives CDR1 MDHEN, CDR2 SYDVKM. Supplemented by reference TRBV28 and TRBJ1-3, the full variable domain reads DVKVTQSSRYLVKRTGEKVFLECVQDMDHENMFWYRQDPGLGLRLIYFSYDVKMKEKGDIPEGYSVSREKKERFSLILESASTNQTSMYLCASSSAGTASGNTIYFGEGSWLTVV.

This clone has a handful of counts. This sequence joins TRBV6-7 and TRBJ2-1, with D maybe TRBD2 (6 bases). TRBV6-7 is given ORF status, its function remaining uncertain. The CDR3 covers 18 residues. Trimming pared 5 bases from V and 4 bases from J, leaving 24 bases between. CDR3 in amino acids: CASSHPGVGGKGYNEQFF. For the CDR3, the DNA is TGTGCCAGCAGTCACCCTGGGGTCGGGGGTAAAGGGTACAATGAGCAGTTCTTC.

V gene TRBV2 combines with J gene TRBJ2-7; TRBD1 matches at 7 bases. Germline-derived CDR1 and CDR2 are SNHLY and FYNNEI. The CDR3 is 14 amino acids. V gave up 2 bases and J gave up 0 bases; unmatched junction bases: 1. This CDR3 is CASSEWDSSYEQYF. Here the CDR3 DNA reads TGTGCCAGCAGTGAATGGGACAGCTCCTACGAGCAGTACTTC.

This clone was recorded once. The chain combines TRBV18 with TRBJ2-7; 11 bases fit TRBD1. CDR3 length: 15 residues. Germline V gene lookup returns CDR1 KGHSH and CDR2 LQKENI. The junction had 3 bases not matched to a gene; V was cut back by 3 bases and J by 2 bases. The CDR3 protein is CASSPGQGGPYEQYF. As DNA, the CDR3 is TGTGCCAGCTCACCGGGACAGGGGGGTCCCTACGAGCAGTACTTC.

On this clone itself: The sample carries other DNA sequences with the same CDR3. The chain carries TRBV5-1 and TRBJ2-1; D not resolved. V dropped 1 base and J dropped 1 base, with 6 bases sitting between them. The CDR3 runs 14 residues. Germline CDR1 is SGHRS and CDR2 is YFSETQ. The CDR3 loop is CASSLTSSYNEQFF. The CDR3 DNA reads TGCGCCAGCAGCTTGACCAGTTCCTACAATGAGCAGTTCTTC.

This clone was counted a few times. The CDR3 protein is CASSYSGRMGSSYNEQFF. CDR3 bases: TGTGCCAGCAGCTATAGTGGGAGGATGGGAAGCTCCTACAATGAGCAGTTCTTC. The chain joins TRBV13 to TRBJ2-1, with TRBD2 as a possible D gene (6 bases). The CDR3 length is 18 residues. The germline gives CDR1 PRHDT, CDR2 FYEKMQ (reference sequence). Trimming removed 4 bases from V and 0 bases from J, with 19 bases in between.

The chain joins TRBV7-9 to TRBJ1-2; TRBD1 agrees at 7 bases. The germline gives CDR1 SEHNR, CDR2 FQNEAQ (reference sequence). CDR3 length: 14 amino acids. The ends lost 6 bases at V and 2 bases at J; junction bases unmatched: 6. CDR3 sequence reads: CASRFPGGNYGYTF. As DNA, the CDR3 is TGTGCCAGCAGGTTCCCAGGGGGAAACTATGGCTACACCTTC.

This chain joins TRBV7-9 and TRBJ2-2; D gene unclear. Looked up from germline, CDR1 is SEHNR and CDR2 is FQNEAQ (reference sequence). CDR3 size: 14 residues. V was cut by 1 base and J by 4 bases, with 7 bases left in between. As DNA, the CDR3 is TGTGCCAGCAGCTTAGGTATTCGCACCGGGGAGCTGTTTTTT. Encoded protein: CASSLGIRTGELFF.

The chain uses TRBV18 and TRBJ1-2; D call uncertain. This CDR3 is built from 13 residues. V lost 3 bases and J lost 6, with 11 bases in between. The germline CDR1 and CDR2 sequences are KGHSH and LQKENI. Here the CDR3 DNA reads TGTGCCAGCTCACCGTCAAACACTCATGGCTACACCTTC. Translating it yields CASSPSNTHGYTF.

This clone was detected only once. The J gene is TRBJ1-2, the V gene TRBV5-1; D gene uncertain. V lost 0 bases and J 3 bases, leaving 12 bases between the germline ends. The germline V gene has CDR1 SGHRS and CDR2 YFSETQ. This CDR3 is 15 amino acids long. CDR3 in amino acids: CASSLASGDYYGYTF. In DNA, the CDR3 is TGCGCCAGCAGCTTGGCCAGTGGAGACTACTATGGCTACACCTTC. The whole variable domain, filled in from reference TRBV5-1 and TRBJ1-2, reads KAGVTQTPRYLIKTRGQQVTLSCSPISGHRSVSWYQQTPGQGLQFLFEYFSETQRNKGNFPGRFSGRQFSNSRSEMNVSTLELGDSALYLCASSLASGDYYGYTFGSGTRLTVV.

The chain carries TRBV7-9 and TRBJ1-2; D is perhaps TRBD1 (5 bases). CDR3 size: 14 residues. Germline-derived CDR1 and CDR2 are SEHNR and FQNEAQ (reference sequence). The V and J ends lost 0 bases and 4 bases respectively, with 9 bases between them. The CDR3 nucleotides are TGTGCCAGCAGCTTAGCGACAGTTCCCTATGGCTACACCTTC. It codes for CASSLATVPYGYTF.